This T cell receptor (beta chain) came from a study of post-analysis software for immune sequencing data. The table lists this clonotype with a few counts. Its antigen remains unidentified. CDR1 and CDR2 (germline): LGHNT, FRNRAP. The V end lost 0 bases, the J end lost 0 bases, and 15 bases lay between the germline ends. The CDR3 is 18 amino acids. Unique molecular identifiers tagged the TCR beta cDNA libraries. cDNA molecules numbering about 490,000 came from roughly 1 to 10 million T cells. TCRdb independently ran MiXCR on the PCR reads; one entry per CDR3 protein. In the table there are hundreds of thousands of distinct CDR3 sequences, 55% to 60% of which are singletons. Whole-study findings and limits: Included in a set of roughly five TRBV segments more frequent in patients than controls were TRBV5-6, TRBV5-1 and TRBV20-1. Those samples that were prepared in the same batch co-clustered strongly by F measure. Significantly decreased normalized Chao1 diversity was recorded for multiple sclerosis patients relative to controls.

This TCR derives from a girl between 2 and 10 years old with multiple sclerosis. The sequencing sample was made of blood. The V and J genes are TRBV12-5 and TRBJ2-4; D unresolved. Here the CDR3 DNA reads TGTGCTAGTGGTTTGGTACGCAAGCAGGAACTAGCCAAAAACATTCAGTACTTC. It yields the protein CASGLVRKQELAKNIQYF.